This TCR beta chain derives from a study of blood T cell repertoires in COVID-19. Study at large: Acute and convalescent COVID-19 specimens originated in the United States, Italy and Spain. T cells, B-cell-depleted T cells, or PBMCs supplied cDNA or gDNA.

With 3 bases clipped from V and 4 bases from J, the junction kept 2 bases outside the gene matches. This CDR3 has 14 residues. Germline assignment: CDR1 SGHVS and CDR2 FQNEAQ. Original data processing: Reference gene primer amplification in the assay estimated nucleated cell counts. Using immunoSEQ multiplex PCR, the repertoire was profiled, and TCRdb retains in-frame clones only, with some absent. Clone size and V and J calls were adopted from that table, with D and trimming inferred from the DNA. Of roughly 300,000 clones in the sample, roughly 88% are singletons; the top ten hold 9% to 9.5%. The TCR was taken from a man aged 18 to 35 with active or convalescent COVID-19. V gene TRBV7-8 combines with J gene TRBJ2-2; TRBD1 matches 7 bases. Material for sequencing was peripheral blood. CDR3 in amino acids: CASSFTGATGELFF. CDR3 bases: TGTGCCAGCAGCTTCACAGGGGCCACCGGGGAGCTGTTTTTT.